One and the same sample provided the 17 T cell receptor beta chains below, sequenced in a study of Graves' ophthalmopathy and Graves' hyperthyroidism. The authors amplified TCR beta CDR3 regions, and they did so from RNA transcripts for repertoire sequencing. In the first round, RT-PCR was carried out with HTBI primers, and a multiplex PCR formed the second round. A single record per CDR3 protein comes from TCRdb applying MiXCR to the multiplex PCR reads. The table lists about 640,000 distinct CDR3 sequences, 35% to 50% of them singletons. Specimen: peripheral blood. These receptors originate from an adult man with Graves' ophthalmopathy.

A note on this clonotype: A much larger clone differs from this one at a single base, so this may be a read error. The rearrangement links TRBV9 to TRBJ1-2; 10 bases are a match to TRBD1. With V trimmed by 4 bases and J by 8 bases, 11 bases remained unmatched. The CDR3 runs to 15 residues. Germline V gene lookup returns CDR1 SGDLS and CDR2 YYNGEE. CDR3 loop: CASSIEADRGQGYTF. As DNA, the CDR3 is TGTGCCAGCAGCATAGAGGCCGACAGGGGGCAAGGCTACACCTTC. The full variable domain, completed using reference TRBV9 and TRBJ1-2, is DSGVTQTPKHLITATGQRVTLRCSPRSGDLSVYWYQQSLDQGLQFLIQYYNGEERAKGNILERFSAQQFPDLHSELNLSSLELGDSALYFCASSIEADRGQGYTFGSGTRLTVV.

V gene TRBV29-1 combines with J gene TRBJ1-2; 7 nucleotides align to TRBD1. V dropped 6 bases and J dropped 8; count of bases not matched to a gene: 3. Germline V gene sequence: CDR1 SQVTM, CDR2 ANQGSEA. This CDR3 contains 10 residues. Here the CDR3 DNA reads TGCAGCGTGACAGGGAAAGGCTACACCTTC. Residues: CSVTGKGYTF.

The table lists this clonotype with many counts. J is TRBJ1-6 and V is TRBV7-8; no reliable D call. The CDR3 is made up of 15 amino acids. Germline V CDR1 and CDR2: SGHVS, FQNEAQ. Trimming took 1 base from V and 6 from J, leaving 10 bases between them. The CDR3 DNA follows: TGTGCCAGCAGCTTAGGTGTGGGAAGTAATTCACCCCTCCACTTT. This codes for CASSLGVGSNSPLHF.

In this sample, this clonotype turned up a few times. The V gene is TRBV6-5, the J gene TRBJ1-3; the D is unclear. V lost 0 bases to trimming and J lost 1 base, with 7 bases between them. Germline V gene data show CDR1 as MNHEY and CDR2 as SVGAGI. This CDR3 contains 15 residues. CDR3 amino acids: CASSYSGHSGNTIYF. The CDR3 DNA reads TGTGCCAGCAGTTACTCCGGTCATTCTGGAAACACCATATATTTT.

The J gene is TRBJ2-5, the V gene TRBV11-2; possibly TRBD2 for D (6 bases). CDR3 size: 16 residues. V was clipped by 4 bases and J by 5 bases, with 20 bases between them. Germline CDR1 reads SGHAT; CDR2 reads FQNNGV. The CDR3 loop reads CASSSTKSGSRETQYF. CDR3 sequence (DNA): TGTGCCAGCAGCTCGACCAAATCCGGGAGTAGGGAGACCCAGTACTTC. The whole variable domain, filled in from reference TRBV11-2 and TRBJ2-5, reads EAGVAQSPRYKIIEKRQSVAFWCNPISGHATLYWYQQILGQGPKLLIQFQNNGVVDDSQLPKDRFSAERLKGVDSTLKIQPAKLEDSAVYLCASSSTKSGSRETQYFGPGTRLLVL.

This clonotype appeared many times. The CDR3 DNA sequence: TGCAGCGTTGCCGGGACAACCGACGAGCAGTACTTC. It translates to CSVAGTTDEQYF. The gene calls are TRBV29-1 and TRBJ2-7; D is perhaps TRBD1 (6 bases). The germline V and J ends were trimmed by 4 bases and 5 bases, with 12 bases remaining between them. Germline V gene sequence: CDR1 SQVTM, CDR2 ANQGSEA. The CDR3 runs to 12 residues.

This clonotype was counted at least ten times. The DNA for the CDR3 is TGTGCCAGCAGCCTGGTCCCGGTGGGAGAGACCCAGTACTTC. Its protein is CASSLVPVGETQYF. The chain employs TRBV3-1 and TRBJ2-5, with no clear D. V lost 4 bases and J lost 4, with 13 bases in between. The CDR3 contains 14 residues. The germline V gene encodes CDR1 LGHDT and CDR2 YNNKEL (reference sequence).

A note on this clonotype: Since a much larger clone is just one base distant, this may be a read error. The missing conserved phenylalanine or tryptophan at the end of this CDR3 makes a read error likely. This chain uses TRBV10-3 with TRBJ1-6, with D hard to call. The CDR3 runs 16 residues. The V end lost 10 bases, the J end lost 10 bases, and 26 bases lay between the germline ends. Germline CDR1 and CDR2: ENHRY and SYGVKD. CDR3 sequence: CASSRDDVGLGSPLHL. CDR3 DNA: TGTGCCAGCAGCCGCGACGATGTAGGGTTAGGCTCACCCCTCCACCTT.

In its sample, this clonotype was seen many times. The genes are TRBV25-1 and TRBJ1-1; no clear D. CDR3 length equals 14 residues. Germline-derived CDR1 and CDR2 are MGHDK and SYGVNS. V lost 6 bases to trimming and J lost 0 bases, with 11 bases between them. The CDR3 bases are TGTGCCAGCAGCAGGACGGGGTTGAACACTGAAGCTTTCTTT. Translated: CASSRTGLNTEAFF. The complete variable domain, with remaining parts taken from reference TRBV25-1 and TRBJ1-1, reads EADIYQTPRYLVIGTGKKITLECSQTMGHDKMYWYQQDPGMELHLIHYSYGVNSTEKGDLSSESTVSRIRTEHFPLTLESARPSHTSQYLCASSRTGLNTEAFFGQGTRLTVV.

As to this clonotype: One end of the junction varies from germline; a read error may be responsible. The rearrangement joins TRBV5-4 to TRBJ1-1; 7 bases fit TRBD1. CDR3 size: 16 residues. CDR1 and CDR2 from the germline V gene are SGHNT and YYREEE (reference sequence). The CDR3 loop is CASSLGTAYMNIEAFF. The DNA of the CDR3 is TGTGCCAGCAGCCTCGGGACAGCTTACATGAACATTGAAGCTTTCTTT.

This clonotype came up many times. This chain's CDR3 is CASSIGPGREYGYTF. The CDR3 DNA is TGTGCCAGTAGTATAGGCCCGGGCAGGGAATATGGCTACACCTTC. The J gene is TRBJ1-2, the V gene TRBV19; the D gene is possibly TRBD1 (5 bases). From germline, CDR1 is LNHDA and CDR2 SQIVND (reference sequence). There are 15 residues in the CDR3. Trimming took off 1 base at V and 5 bases at J, with 14 bases between the two ends.

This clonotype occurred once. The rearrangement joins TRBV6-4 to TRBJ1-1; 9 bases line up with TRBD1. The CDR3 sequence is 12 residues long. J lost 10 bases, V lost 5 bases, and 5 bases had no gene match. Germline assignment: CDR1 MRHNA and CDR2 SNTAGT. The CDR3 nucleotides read TGTGCCAGCAGTCCCCAGGACAGGGGAGCTTTCTTT. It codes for CASSPQDRGAFF.

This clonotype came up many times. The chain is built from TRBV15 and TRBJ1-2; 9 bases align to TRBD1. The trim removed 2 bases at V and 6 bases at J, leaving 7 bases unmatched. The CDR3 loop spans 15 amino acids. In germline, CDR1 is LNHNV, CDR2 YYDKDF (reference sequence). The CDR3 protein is CATSRTGTGRDGYTF. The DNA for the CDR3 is TGTGCCACCAGCAGAACCGGGACAGGGCGCGATGGCTACACCTTC.

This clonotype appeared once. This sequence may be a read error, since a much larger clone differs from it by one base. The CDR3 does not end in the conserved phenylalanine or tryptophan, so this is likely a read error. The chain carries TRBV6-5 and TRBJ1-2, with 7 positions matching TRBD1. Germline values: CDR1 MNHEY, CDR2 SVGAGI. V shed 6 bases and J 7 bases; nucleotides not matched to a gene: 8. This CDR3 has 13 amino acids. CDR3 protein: CASRQGTVAGYTI. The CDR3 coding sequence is TGTGCCAGCAGACAAGGGACAGTGGCTGGCTACACCATC.

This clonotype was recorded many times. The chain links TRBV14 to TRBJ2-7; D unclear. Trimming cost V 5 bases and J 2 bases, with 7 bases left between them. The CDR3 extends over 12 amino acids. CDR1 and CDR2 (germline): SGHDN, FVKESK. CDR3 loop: CASSRTTYEQYF. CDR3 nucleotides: TGTGCCAGCAGCAGGACGACCTACGAGCAGTACTTC.

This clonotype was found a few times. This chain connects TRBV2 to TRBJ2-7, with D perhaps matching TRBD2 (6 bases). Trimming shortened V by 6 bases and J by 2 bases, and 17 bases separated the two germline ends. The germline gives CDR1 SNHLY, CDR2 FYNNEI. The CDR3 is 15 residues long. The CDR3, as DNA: TGTGCCAGCAGCGACCCGGGGGAGGCCCCCTACGAGCAGTACTTC. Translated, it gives CASSDPGEAPYEQYF.

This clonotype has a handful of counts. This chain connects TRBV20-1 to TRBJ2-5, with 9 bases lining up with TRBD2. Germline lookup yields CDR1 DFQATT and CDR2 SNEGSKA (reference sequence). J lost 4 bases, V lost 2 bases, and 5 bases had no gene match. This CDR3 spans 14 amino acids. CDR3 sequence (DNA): TGCAGTGCTAGAATTGGCGGGGGGGTAGAGACCCAGTACTTC. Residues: CSARIGGGVETQYF.